Detailed here is one T cell receptor beta chain. In the original analysis: Estimation of nucleated cell counts was performed using reference gene primer amplification. Sequenced by immunoSEQ multiplex PCR; TCRdb stores in-frame clones only, minus some. The V and J calls and clone size were taken over from that table, and D and trimming were inferred from the DNA. Altogether roughly 310,000 clones are present, approximately 87% being singletons, with the ten largest covering 2.5% to 3.5%. The source of the sample is a study of blood T cell repertoires in COVID-19. Background on the study: Sources were T cells, B-cell-depleted T cells, or PBMCs; the material itself was cDNA or gDNA.

CDR1 and CDR2 from the germline V gene are WNHNN and SYGVQD (reference sequence). This CDR3 has 15 amino acids. V was clipped by 4 bases and J by 2 bases; unmatched bases: 4. Followed longitudinally, the Seattle patients had been enrolled during active infection. The sample comprised peripheral blood. The TCR was taken from a woman aged 25 to 39 with COVID-19, enrolled during active disease. The rearrangement joins TRBV10-1 to TRBJ2-1, with 8 bases lining up with TRBD1. The CDR3: CASSGGQDTYNEQFF. The CDR3 nucleotides are TGCGCCAGCAGTGGGGGACAGGATACCTACAATGAGCAGTTCTTC.